Shown below are 21 T cell receptor beta chains from a single sample sequenced in a study of cytomegalovirus exposure and HLA in healthy donors. The PCR used 60 Vbeta and 13 Jbeta primers. TCRdb's copy holds only in-frame clones and misses some; the assay was immunoSEQ multiplex PCR. The sample has about 110,000 clones; roughly four fifths are singletons. Sequencing was performed on PBMCs. These receptors originate from a male donor in good health and CMV-seropositive.

The chain recombines TRBV9 with TRBJ1-5, with a possible D match to TRBD1 (5 bases). Trimming stripped 0 bases from V and 5 bases from J, with 12 bases between. The germline V gene has CDR1 SGDLS and CDR2 YYNGEE. This CDR3 spans 15 amino acids. As DNA, the CDR3 is TGTGCCAGCAGCGTAGGGGGCCAGGGCCATCAGCCCCAGCATTTT. Translating it yields CASSVGGQGHQPQHF.

This sequence joins TRBV5-1 and TRBJ2-3, with D perhaps matching TRBD2 (6 bases). V gave up 5 bases and J gave up 4 bases, with 20 bases separating them. This CDR3 is 16 amino acids long. Germline V CDR1 and CDR2: SGHRS, YFSETQ. The CDR3 sequence: CASRRATSLAADTQYF. The CDR3 DNA sequence: TGCGCCAGCAGGCGGGCGACTAGTTTGGCCGCAGATACGCAGTATTTT. The full variable domain, in which reference TRBV5-1 and TRBJ2-3 provide the parts outside the CDR3, is KAGVTQTPRYLIKTRGQQVTLSCSPISGHRSVSWYQQTPGQGLQFLFEYFSETQRNKGNFPGRFSGRQFSNSRSEMNVSTLELGDSALYLCASRRATSLAADTQYFGPGTRLTVL.

The V call is TRBV16, the J call TRBJ1-5; D perhaps matches TRBD1 (5 bases). The germline V and J ends were trimmed by 4 bases and 7 bases, with 17 bases remaining between them. CDR3 length equals 15 residues. CDR1 KGHSY and CDR2 FQNENV come from the germline V gene. The CDR3 loop is CASSPQGQLEQPQHF. As DNA, the CDR3 is TGTGCCAGCAGCCCCCAAGGACAATTAGAGCAGCCCCAGCATTTT. The full variable domain, with the rest looked up from reference TRBV16 and TRBJ1-5, is GEEVAQTPKHLVRGEGQKAKLYCAPIKGHSYVFWYQQVLKNEFKFLISFQNENVFDETGMPKERFSAKCLPNSPCSLEIQATKLEDSAVYFCASSPQGQLEQPQHFGDGTRLSIL.

The chain carries TRBV28 and TRBJ1-5, with 10 bases lining up with TRBD1. The CDR3 has 15 amino acids. CDR1 and CDR2 from the germline V gene are MDHEN and SYDVKM. Germline trimming cut 3 bases from V and 3 bases from J; bases unmatched to any gene: 2. The CDR3 spells CASSFGTGVNQPQHF. DNA of the CDR3: TGTGCCAGCAGTTTCGGGACAGGGGTCAATCAGCCCCAGCATTTT.

The rearrangement joins TRBV27 to TRBJ2-3; D possibly corresponds to TRBD1 (6 bases). This CDR3 has 15 residues. Trimming took off 4 bases at V and 3 bases at J, with 14 bases between the two ends. Per the germline V gene, CDR1 is MNHEY and CDR2 is SMNVEV (reference sequence). The CDR3 coding sequence is TGTGCCAGCAGTTGGAATCAGGGGACGACAGATACGCAGTATTTT. This encodes CASSWNQGTTDTQYF.

V and J are TRBV15 and TRBJ2-3, with D maybe TRBD2 (6 bases). The CDR3 spans 14 residues. Deletions cut 5 bases from V and 1 base from J, with 10 bases between. Germline CDR1 and CDR2: LNHNV and YYDKDF (reference sequence). CDR3 residues: CATSLPGGTDTQYF. As DNA, the CDR3 is TGTGCCACCAGCCTCCCGGGGGGCACAGATACGCAGTATTTT.

The chain employs TRBV25-1 and TRBJ2-2, with a tentative D call TRBD1 (5 bases). This CDR3 has 15 residues. The V and J ends lost 2 bases and 5 bases respectively, with 12 bases between them. Germline CDR1 is MGHDK and CDR2 is SYGVNS. The CDR3 bases are TGTGCCAGCAGTGAAGGGCAGGGTTGGACCGGGGAGCTGTTTTTT. This translates into CASSEGQGWTGELFF.

The gene calls are TRBV5-5 and TRBJ1-1; D possibly corresponds to TRBD1 (6 bases). Germline assignment: CDR1 SGHKS and CDR2 YYEKEE (reference sequence). CDR3 size: 16 residues. Trimming took off 4 bases at V and 1 base at J, with 17 bases between the two ends. As DNA, the CDR3 is TGTGCCAGCAGCCCACCCTTATGGACAGAGAACACTGAAGCTTTCTTT. This gives the protein CASSPPLWTENTEAFF.

This clone showed up just a few times. V gene TRBV7-6 combines with J gene TRBJ2-6, with a weak D call TRBD2 (5 bases). The V end lost 2 bases, the J end lost 0 bases, and 5 bases lay between the germline ends. The CDR3 extends over 15 amino acids. Germline assignment: CDR1 SGHVS and CDR2 FNYEAQ. This CDR3 is CASSLRGSGANVLTF. CDR3 nucleotide sequence: TGTGCCAGCAGCTTACGGGGCTCTGGGGCCAACGTCCTGACTTTC.

A single count supports this clone. V is TRBV29-1 and J is TRBJ2-7; 7 nucleotides align to TRBD2. Losses at the gene ends were 1 base for V and 6 bases for J; bases not matched to a gene: 6. From germline, CDR1 is SQVTM and CDR2 ANQGSEA. CDR3 length equals 13 residues. This chain's CDR3 is CSVEGSSGGEQYF. In nucleotides, the CDR3 is TGCAGCGTTGAAGGGAGCTCGGGGGGCGAGCAGTACTTC.

The chain is built from TRBV6-6 and TRBJ2-2; 10 positions match TRBD2. This CDR3 is built from 16 residues. The V gene end was trimmed by 7 bases and the J gene end by 5 bases; junction bases not matched to a gene: 10. Germline V gives CDR1 MNHNY, CDR2 SVGAGI (reference sequence). The CDR3 spells CASINGRLAGTGELFF. For the CDR3, the DNA is TGTGCCAGCATCAACGGCAGACTAGCGGGTACCGGGGAGCTGTTTTTT.

V usage is TRBV18 and J usage is TRBJ1-1, with TRBD1 matching over 9 bases. CDR1 is KGHSH, CDR2 LQKENI, per germline. Germline trimming cut 3 bases from V and 10 bases from J; bases unmatched to any gene: 9. The CDR3 sequence is 14 residues long. CDR3 protein: CASSPGQGSGRAFF. DNA of the CDR3: TGTGCCAGCTCACCGGGACAGGGATCGGGTCGAGCTTTCTTT.

The rearrangement links TRBV2 to TRBJ2-5; TRBD2 matches 12 bases. Germline V gene lookup returns CDR1 SNHLY and CDR2 FYNNEI. The CDR3 spans 18 residues. V gave up 5 bases and J gave up 1 base; unmatched junction bases: 11. CDR3 in amino acids: CASSPGRASGGVQETQYF. The CDR3 region has the DNA TGTGCCAGCAGTCCCGGTCGGGCTAGCGGGGGGGTCCAAGAGACCCAGTACTTC.

The genes are TRBV9 and TRBJ2-7; TRBD2 is a possible D gene (7 bases). Germline CDR1 reads SGDLS; CDR2 reads YYNGEE. V dropped 4 bases and J dropped 5 bases, with 19 bases sitting between them. This CDR3 comprises 15 residues. The DNA for the CDR3 is TGTGCCAGCAGCCCGAGGGGGACTAATCCCAACGAGCAGTACTTC. This translates into CASSPRGTNPNEQYF.

DNA for the CDR3: TGTGCCAGCAGTACAACAGGAGTTTCAAACTATGGCTACACCTTC. This codes for CASSTTGVSNYGYTF. V is TRBV6-6 and J is TRBJ1-2, with TRBD1 as a possible D gene (5 bases). Germline loops: CDR1 MNHNY, CDR2 SVGAGI (reference sequence). V was cut by 5 bases and J by 2 bases, with 15 bases left in between. The length of the CDR3 is 15 residues.

V and J are TRBV7-2 and TRBJ1-5; 8 bases are shared with TRBD1. V shed 2 bases and J 0 bases; nucleotides not matched to a gene: 3. Germline V gives CDR1 SGHTA, CDR2 FQGNSA. The CDR3 is made up of 16 amino acids. Written as DNA, the CDR3 is TGTGCCAGCAGCTTACAGGGGGCCCTTAGCAATCAGCCCCAGCATTTT. This sequence encodes CASSLQGALSNQPQHF.

For this clone: This specimen includes other DNA sequences encoding the same CDR3. This chain connects TRBV15 to TRBJ1-2; D is unresolved. Germline-derived CDR1 and CDR2 are LNHNV and YYDKDF (reference sequence). CDR3 size: 14 residues. V lost 0 bases and J 5 bases, leaving 10 bases between the germline ends. CDR3 coding DNA: TGTGCCACCAGCAGAGATAGAGGCTCTTATGGCTACACCTTC. Encoded protein: CATSRDRGSYGYTF.

This clone came up once. The chain recombines TRBV5-6 with TRBJ1-2; D call uncertain. CDR1 and CDR2 (germline): SGHDT, YYEEEE. The CDR3 has 14 residues. The V gene lost 0 bases and the J gene lost 4 bases, with 10 bases spanning the gap. This CDR3 reads CASSLDQGSYGYTF. In DNA form, the CDR3 reads TGTGCCAGCAGCTTGGACCAAGGGAGCTATGGCTACACCTTC.

A single count supports this clone. V is TRBV5-6 and J is TRBJ2-3; 7 bases map to TRBD1. V lost 4 bases to trimming and J lost 4 bases; unmatched junction nucleotides: 9. The CDR3 sequence is 15 residues long. CDR1 SGHDT and CDR2 YYEEEE come from the germline V gene. The CDR3 DNA sequence: TGTGCCAGCAGCCGGGACAGAGGGAGCGCAGATACGCAGTATTTT. It encodes CASSRDRGSADTQYF.

This chain links TRBV9 with TRBJ2-2; 9 bases line up with TRBD2. V was pared by 3 bases and J by 2 bases, with 8 bases of the junction left unmatched. This CDR3 is 17 amino acids long. The germline V gene encodes CDR1 SGDLS and CDR2 YYNGEE. CDR3 loop: CASSASTSGPNTGELFF. The CDR3 DNA sequence: TGTGCCAGCAGCGCATCTACTAGCGGGCCCAACACCGGGGAGCTGTTTTTT.

The chain combines TRBV25-1 with TRBJ2-7, with 8 bases fitting TRBD2. CDR3 size: 15 residues. V was clipped by 5 bases and J by 6 bases; unmatched bases: 12. The germline CDR1 and CDR2 sequences are MGHDK and SYGVNS. CDR3 loop: CASSFAAAGAAEQYF. The CDR3 coding sequence is TGTGCCAGCAGTTTTGCAGCAGCGGGAGCGGCCGAGCAGTACTTC.